The entry below describes one TCR beta chain. Its specificity is unknown. This sample stems from a study of T cells in Graves' hyperthyroidism and ophthalmopathy. Findings of the study overall: Ophthalmopathy prediction by the model preceded onset by a median roughly 6 months.

The TCR beta CDR3 regions underwent amplification using RNA transcripts as the source. Primed by the HTBI set, a first-round RT-PCR was run on the TCR CDR3. TCRdb recomputed calls from the multiplex PCR reads with MiXCR, one row per CDR3 protein. In the table there are fewer than 350,000 distinct CDR3 sequences, over 20% of which are singletons. The germline gives CDR1 SGHVS, CDR2 FQNEAQ. Losses at the gene ends were 5 bases for V and 5 bases for J; bases not matched to a gene: 8. The CDR3 covers 14 residues. The sequenced sample was blood. The clonotype comes from a woman aged 45-65 years with Graves' hyperthyroidism. The chain couples TRBV7-8 to TRBJ1-1; TRBD1 agrees at 7 bases. CDR3 sequence reads: CASSLYRGRTEAFF. CDR3 DNA sequence: TGTGCCAGCAGCCTTTACAGGGGAAGGACTGAAGCTTTCTTT. The full variable domain, with the rest looked up from reference TRBV7-8 and TRBJ1-1, is GAGVSQSPRYKVAKRGQDVALRCDPISGHVSLFWYQQALGQGPEFLTYFQNEAQLDKSGLPSDRFFAERPEGSVSTLKIQRTQQEDSAVYLCASSLYRGRTEAFFGQGTRLTVV.